This entry is about one T cell receptor beta chain. Its antigen is as yet unknown. The data belong to a study of shared clonotypes between healthy human individuals. Produced via immunoSEQ multiplex PCR; TCRdb's table is partial and in-frame only. The sample holds over 850,000 clones, approximately 80% seen once. The germline V and J ends were trimmed by 8 bases and 6 bases, with 14 bases remaining between them. The CDR3 totals 12 residues. Per germline, CDR1 LNHDA and CDR2 SQIVND (reference sequence). Study observations and caveats: Several donors showed sharing of about 5.5% of naive CD4 clonotypes. Non-shared clonotypes displayed generation probabilities falling below those of clonotypes present in all four donors.

The receptor comes from a man younger than 30 in good health. Some clones in this sample may be carry-over from other donors' samples. The chain recombines TRBV19 with TRBJ2-7; possibly TRBD1 for D (5 bases). The sequenced material came from memory CD4+ T cells from PBMCs. The subset: CD45RA-negative fraction. This CDR3 is CASVGDDREQYF. The CDR3 DNA sequence: TGTGCCAGTGTAGGGGATGATCGCGAGCAGTACTTC. The whole variable domain, filled in from reference TRBV19 and TRBJ2-7, reads DGGITQSPKYLFRKEGQNVTLSCEQNLNHDAMYWYRQDPGQGLRLIYYSQIVNDFQKGDIAEGYSVSREKKESFPLTVTSAQKNPTAFYLCASVGDDREQYFGPGTRLTVT.